The T cell receptor beta chain described here comes from a study of T-cell reconstitution after alpha-beta-depleted transplantation in children. Preparation of the TCRbeta library involved a method that used unique molecular identifiers. TCRdb re-called the PCR reads with MiXCR, one entry per CDR3 protein. This table has some 520,000 distinct CDR3 sequences, approximately 32% appearing once. CDR3 size: 12 residues. The V gene lost 5 bases and the J gene lost 6 bases, with 11 bases spanning the gap. The germline gives CDR1 MNHNY, CDR2 SVGAGI (reference sequence). V gene TRBV6-6 combines with J gene TRBJ2-7, with D possibly matching TRBD2 (5 bases). This clonotype originated in a human donor who donated a stem cell graft to a child with aplastic anemia. Sequences were derived from PBMCs from the stem cell graft donor, sampled from the stem cell graft. This CDR3 reads CASSHTSPEQYF. The CDR3 DNA reads as TGTGCCAGCAGTCACACTAGTCCCGAGCAGTACTTC.